This T cell receptor (beta chain) was captured in a study of T cell responses to AZD1222 COVID-19 vaccine. TCRdb keeps only in-frame clones here, not all; method: immunoSEQ multiplex PCR. The profile covers about 98,000 clones, with about 86% appearing a single time and less than 6% taken by the ten largest. J gave up 4 bases and V 2 bases, and 7 bases lay outside the gene matches. The length of the CDR3 is 16 residues. CDR1 is SGHTA and CDR2 is FQGNSA in the germline V gene. Overall study results and limits: Most donors were white British, females outnumbered males, and clonal diversity was possibly underestimated.

In the case of this clone: What it recognizes is unknown.

V and J are TRBV7-2 and TRBJ2-3; TRBD2 aligns across 9 bases. Sequenced here: peripheral blood, sampled on day 0 of AZD1222 vaccination. This clonotype originated in an adult in good health. CDR3 in amino acids: CASSLRGIAGADTQYF. CDR3 nucleotides: TGTGCCAGCAGCTTAAGGGGAATAGCGGGAGCAGATACGCAGTATTTT.